The 14 T cell receptor beta chains below come from one sample, sequenced in a study of human T cells and chemical hapten exposure. TCRdb redid the calling of the RACE reads with MiXCR, one entry per CDR3 protein. Among about 69,000 distinct CDR3 sequences listed, about 31% were seen once. Time point specified: patch test 1, 2 weeks after DPC sensitization. The treatment was: therapeutic diphenylcyclopropenone sensitization with weekly scalp DPC. Material: whole blood, obtained in connection with sensitization to the hapten diphenylcyclopropenone (DPC). Receptor source: a middle-aged man with alopecia areata. Some clones in this sample may be carry-over from other donors' samples.

V and J are TRBV7-9 and TRBJ1-1; D gene ambiguous. Per germline, CDR1 SEHNR and CDR2 FQNEAQ (reference sequence). V was shortened by 1 base and J by 4 bases, with 7 bases between the two germline ends. CDR3 length equals 13 residues. The CDR3 bases are TGTGCCAGCAGCTTAGGCGACCGCACTGAAGCTTTCTTT. Its protein is CASSLGDRTEAFF.

The chain links TRBV20-1 to TRBJ2-5; D is ambiguous. Germline V gene lookup returns CDR1 DFQATT and CDR2 SNEGSKA (reference sequence). The CDR3 contains 14 residues. V was shortened by 0 bases and J by 5 bases, with 13 bases between the two germline ends. CDR3 loop: CSARDSSLVETQYF. The CDR3 DNA reads as TGCAGTGCTAGAGATTCGTCGCTAGTGGAGACCCAGTACTTC.

The chain uses TRBV5-1 and TRBJ1-2; D remains unclear. Germline CDR1 and CDR2: SGHRS and YFSETQ. Trimming shortened V by 0 bases and J by 1 base, and 7 bases separated the two germline ends. The CDR3 runs to 14 residues. DNA of the CDR3: TGCGCCAGCAGCTTGGTAGCAGATAACTATGGCTACACCTTC. This translates into CASSLVADNYGYTF.

This clonotype was found a few times. The rearrangement links TRBV21-1 to TRBJ2-3; TRBD1 is taken as the D call from the table, unchecked against the DNA. TRBV21-1 is reported as a pseudogene. This CDR3 region has 17 residues. CDR3 protein: CASSPPPLEEVTDTQYF. CDR3 in DNA: TGTGCCAGCAGCCCGCCCCCACTAGAGGAAGTCACAGATACGCAGTATTTT.

The chain employs TRBV20-1 and TRBJ1-1, with a possible D match to TRBD1 (6 bases). CDR1 and CDR2 from the germline V gene are DFQATT and SNEGSKA (reference sequence). Trimming cost V 5 bases and J 6 bases, with 22 bases left between them. The length of the CDR3 is 15 residues. CDR3 coding DNA: TGCAGTGCTGAGGACCGGGACACCAGTAGCGCTGAAGCTTTCTTT. Its protein is CSAEDRDTSSAEAFF.

This clonotype came up a few times. V gene TRBV29-1 combines with J gene TRBJ2-3, with D perhaps assigned TRBD1 or TRBD2 (5 bases each). Germline V gene lookup returns CDR1 SQVTM and CDR2 ANQGSEA. V was pared by 2 bases and J by 5 bases, with 17 bases between. CDR3 length: 15 residues. CDR3 amino acids: CSVESGPVEGDTQYF. CDR3 DNA sequence: TGCAGCGTTGAATCGGGGCCCGTGGAAGGAGATACGCAGTATTTT.

Note on this clonotype: Since the CDR3 does not end with the conserved phenylalanine or tryptophan, this likely comes from a read error. Because the CDR3's place on the DNA is in doubt, the DNA is left out and the CDR3 is given as listed by TCRdb. The CDR3 loop reads CASSFIPSGPSQI. The chain uses TRBV7-2 and TRBJ2-7; TRBD2 reflects the table's D call only, with no check against the DNA. The germline CDR1 and CDR2 sequences are SGHTA and FQGNSA. The CDR3 is made up of 13 amino acids, end residues included.

The chain uses TRBV2 and TRBJ2-1, with D uncertain. Germline CDR1 reads SNHLY; CDR2 reads FYNNEI. CDR3 length equals 13 residues. The V and J ends lost 4 bases and 6 bases respectively, with 10 bases between them. DNA for the CDR3: TGTGCCAGCAGTGCGAATAGTGCCAATGAGCAGTTCTTC. Translated, it gives CASSANSANEQFF.

The V call is TRBV6-1, the J call TRBJ2-7, with TRBD1 identical over 7 bases. Germline assignment: CDR1 MNHNS and CDR2 SASEGT. V lost 5 bases to trimming and J lost 3 bases; unmatched junction nucleotides: 7. The CDR3 runs to 14 residues. CDR3 protein: CASSTGTVYYEQYF. The DNA for the CDR3 is TGTGCCAGCAGTACCGGGACAGTGTACTACGAGCAGTACTTC.

This clonotype was seen a few times. The chain combines TRBV6-7 with TRBJ2-4; 8 nucleotides line up with TRBD2. TRBV6-7 is placed among ORFs of uncertain function. CDR3 length: 17 residues. The ends lost 6 bases at V and 0 bases at J; junction bases unmatched: 10. CDR3 amino acids: CASSPITSGGAKNIQYF. As DNA, the CDR3 is TGTGCCAGCAGCCCCATCACTAGCGGAGGAGCCAAAAACATTCAGTACTTC.

The chain joins TRBV18 to TRBJ2-3; D is unresolved. There are 14 residues in the CDR3. Germline-derived CDR1 and CDR2 are KGHSH and LQKENI. V gave up 3 bases and J gave up 0 bases, with 7 bases separating them. This CDR3 is CASSPMISTDTQYF. The CDR3 nucleotides are TGTGCCAGCTCACCTATGATCAGCACAGATACGCAGTATTTT.

This clonotype was seen a few times. The chain combines TRBV19 with TRBJ2-7; D may match TRBD1 or TRBD2 (6 bases each). The germline CDR1 and CDR2 sequences are LNHDA and SQIVND (reference sequence). The CDR3 consists of 14 residues. V gave up 5 bases and J gave up 2 bases, with 13 bases separating them. The CDR3 coding sequence is TGTGCCAGTAGTTTGGGGGGCAACACCTACGAGCAGTACTTC. Translated: CASSLGGNTYEQYF.

The sample holds a few counts of this clonotype. No conserved phenylalanine or tryptophan is present at the end of the CDR3, so a read error is the likely explanation. The chain is built from TRBV5-6 and TRBJ2-4; D not certain. Germline V lookup: CDR1 SGHDT, CDR2 YYEEEE. The germline V and J ends were trimmed by 0 bases and 0 bases, with 10 bases remaining between them. The CDR3 is made up of 16 amino acids. In DNA, the CDR3 is TGTGCCAGCAGCTTGGTCAGCCTACTAGCCAAAAACATTCAGTACCTC. It specifies CASSLVSLLAKNIQYL.

V gene TRBV5-1 combines with J gene TRBJ1-3; TRBD1 aligns across 7 bases. The CDR3 has 15 residues. The germline CDR1 and CDR2 sequences are SGHRS and YFSETQ. V lost 3 bases, J lost 0 bases, and 3 bases stayed unmatched. This chain's CDR3 is CASSWDSSSGNTIYF. The CDR3 DNA reads TGCGCCAGCAGCTGGGACAGCAGCTCTGGAAACACCATATATTTT. Supplemented by reference TRBV5-1 and TRBJ1-3, the full variable domain reads KAGVTQTPRYLIKTRGQQVTLSCSPISGHRSVSWYQQTPGQGLQFLFEYFSETQRNKGNFPGRFSGRQFSNSRSEMNVSTLELGDSALYLCASSWDSSSGNTIYFGEGSWLTVV.